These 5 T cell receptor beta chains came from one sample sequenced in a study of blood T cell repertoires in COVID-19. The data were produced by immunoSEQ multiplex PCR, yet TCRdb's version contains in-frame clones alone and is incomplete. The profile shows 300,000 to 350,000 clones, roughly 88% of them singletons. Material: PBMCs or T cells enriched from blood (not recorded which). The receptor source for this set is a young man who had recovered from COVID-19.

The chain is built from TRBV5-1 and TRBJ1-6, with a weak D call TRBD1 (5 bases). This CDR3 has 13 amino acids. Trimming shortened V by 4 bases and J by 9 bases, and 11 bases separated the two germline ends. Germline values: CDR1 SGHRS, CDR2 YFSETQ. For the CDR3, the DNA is TGCGCCAGCAGCCTGGCGGGGGTTTCACCCCTCCACTTT. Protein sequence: CASSLAGVSPLHF.

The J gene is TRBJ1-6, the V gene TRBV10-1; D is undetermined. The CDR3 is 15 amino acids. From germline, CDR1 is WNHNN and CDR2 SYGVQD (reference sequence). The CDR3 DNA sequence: TGCGCGAATCCAGTTAAGCAGGACTATAATTCACCCCTCCACTTT. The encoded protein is CANPVKQDYNSPLHF.

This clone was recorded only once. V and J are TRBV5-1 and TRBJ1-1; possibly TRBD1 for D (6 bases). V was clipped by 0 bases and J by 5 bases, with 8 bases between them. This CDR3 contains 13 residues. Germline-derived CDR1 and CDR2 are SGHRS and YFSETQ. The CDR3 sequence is CASSLGGGTEAFF. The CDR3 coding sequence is TGCGCCAGCAGCTTGGGAGGGGGTACTGAAGCTTTCTTT. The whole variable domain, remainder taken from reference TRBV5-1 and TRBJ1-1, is KAGVTQTPRYLIKTRGQQVTLSCSPISGHRSVSWYQQTPGQGLQFLFEYFSETQRNKGNFPGRFSGRQFSNSRSEMNVSTLELGDSALYLCASSLGGGTEAFFGQGTRLTVV.

The CDR3 sequence: CASSRSGTGRPRVEKLFF. CDR3 DNA sequence: TGCGCCAGCAGCCGGTCCGGGACAGGGCGTCCCCGGGTAGAAAAACTGTTTTTT. This chain connects TRBV4-1 to TRBJ1-4, with TRBD1 matching over 9 bases. This CDR3 spans 18 amino acids. The V and J ends lost 4 bases and 8 bases, in that order; junction bases with no gene match: 17. Germline CDR1 and CDR2: MGHRA and YSYEKL.

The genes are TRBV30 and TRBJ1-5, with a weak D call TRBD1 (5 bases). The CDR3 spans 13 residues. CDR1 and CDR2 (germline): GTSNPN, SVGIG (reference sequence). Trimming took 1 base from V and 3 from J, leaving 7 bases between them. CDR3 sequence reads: CAWSGQYNQPQHF. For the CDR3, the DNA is TGTGCCTGGAGTGGACAGTACAATCAGCCCCAGCATTTT. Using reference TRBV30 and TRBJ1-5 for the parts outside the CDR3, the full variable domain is SQTIHQWPATLVQPVGSPLSLECTVEGTSNPNLYWYRQAAGRGLQLLFYSVGIGQISSEVPQNLSASRPQDRQFILSSKKLLLSDSGFYLCAWSGQYNQPQHFGDGTRLSIL.